This TCR beta chain was obtained from a study of T-cell reconstitution after alpha-beta-depleted transplantation in children. Between the trimmed V and J ends, which lost 2 bases and 4 bases, there was a span of 4 bases. CDR3 length: 12 residues. Germline V gene data show CDR1 as SGHAT and CDR2 as FQNNGV. Researchers prepared the TCRbeta library using unique molecular identifiers, the study reports. From the PCR reads, TCRdb called clonotypes with MiXCR, one entry per CDR3 protein. Of some 600,000 distinct CDR3 sequences in the sample, 15% to 20% are singletons; the top ten hold over 0.95%. The chain employs TRBV11-2 and TRBJ2-3, with D unresolved. The starting material was PBMCs from the stem cell graft donor, obtained from the stem cell graft. The sequence came from a human donor who donated a stem cell graft to a child with acute myeloid leukemia. CDR3 in amino acids: CASSLNPDTQYF. The CDR3 region has the DNA TGTGCCAGCAGCTTAAACCCAGATACGCAGTATTTT.